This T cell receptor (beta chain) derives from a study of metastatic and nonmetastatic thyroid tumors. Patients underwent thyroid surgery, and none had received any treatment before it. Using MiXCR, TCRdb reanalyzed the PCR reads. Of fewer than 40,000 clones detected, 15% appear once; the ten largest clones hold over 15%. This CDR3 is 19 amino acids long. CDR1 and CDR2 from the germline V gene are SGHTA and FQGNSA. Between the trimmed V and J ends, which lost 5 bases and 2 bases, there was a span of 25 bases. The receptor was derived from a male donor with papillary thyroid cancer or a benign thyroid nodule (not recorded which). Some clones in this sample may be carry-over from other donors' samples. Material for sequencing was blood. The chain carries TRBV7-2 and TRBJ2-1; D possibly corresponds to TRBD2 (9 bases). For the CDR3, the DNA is TGTGCCAGCAGCGGCCGGGACAGGTTAGCGGGAGTGACCTACAATGAGCAGTTCTTC. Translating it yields CASSGRDRLAGVTYNEQFF.